Shown below are 9 T cell receptor beta chains from a single sample sequenced in a study of cytomegalovirus exposure and HLA in healthy donors. Use of 60 Vbeta and 13 Jbeta primers characterized the PCR. Generated by immunoSEQ multiplex PCR, the TCRdb table keeps only in-frame clones and is missing some. The sample carries 72,000 or so clones, roughly 75% recorded once. Sequencing was done on a sample of PBMCs. The receptors were sampled from a woman aged 25 to 39 in good health and CMV-seropositive.

The chain recombines TRBV18 with TRBJ2-1, with TRBD2 matching over 10 bases. With V trimmed by 2 bases and J by 2 bases, 12 bases remained unmatched. CDR1 and CDR2 (germline): KGHSH, LQKENI. This CDR3 comprises 19 residues. In nucleotides, the CDR3 is TGTGCCAGCTCACCAGGTCGAACTAGCGGGATTCGGGCCTACAATGAGCAGTTCTTC. It encodes CASSPGRTSGIRAYNEQFF.

V usage is TRBV5-4 and J usage is TRBJ1-2; TRBD1 might be the D (6 bases). Germline CDR1 SGHNT, CDR2 YYREEE (reference sequence). The length of the CDR3 is 14 residues. The ends were cut back, 5 bases at V and 9 bases at J, with 20 bases in the middle. This CDR3 reads CASRSLTGAGSYTF. CDR3 DNA: TGTGCCAGCAGATCCCTGACAGGAGCTGGGAGCTACACCTTC.

This clone appeared many times. The genes are TRBV6-5 and TRBJ1-1; D might be TRBD1 (5 bases). Trimming left V 8 bases short and J 1 base short, with 11 bases between. This CDR3 comprises 13 residues. CDR1 MNHEY and CDR2 SVGAGI come from the germline V gene. The CDR3 DNA sequence: TGTGCCAGCTTAACTCAGGGGAACACTGAAGCTTTCTTT. Encoded protein: CASLTQGNTEAFF.

This rearrangement joins TRBV2 to TRBJ1-3, with 9 bases that match TRBD1. V was clipped by 4 bases and J by 0 bases; unmatched bases: 16. The CDR3 sequence is 20 residues long. Germline V gene data show CDR1 as SNHLY and CDR2 as FYNNEI. The CDR3 reads CASSGGGFSGTGRSGNTIYF. CDR3 nucleotides: TGTGCCAGCAGTGGCGGAGGATTTAGCGGGACAGGGCGCTCTGGAAACACCATATATTTT.

V is TRBV19 and J is TRBJ1-5, with D unresolved. This CDR3 has 15 residues. Germline-derived CDR1 and CDR2 are LNHDA and SQIVND (reference sequence). Trimming took off 7 bases at V and 0 bases at J, with 13 bases between the two ends. As DNA, the CDR3 is TGTGCCAGTAAGGAGGGAGGTATTAGCAATCAGCCCCAGCATTTT. This codes for CASKEGGISNQPQHF.

This sequence joins TRBV2 and TRBJ2-7; D might be TRBD2 (6 bases). The germline CDR1 and CDR2 sequences are SNHLY and FYNNEI. Trimming shortened V by 2 bases and J by 3 bases, and 8 bases separated the two germline ends. The CDR3 contains 13 residues. The CDR3 loop is CASSERGLYEQYF. Written as DNA, the CDR3 is TGTGCCAGCAGTGAAAGGGGACTCTACGAGCAGTACTTC.

This clone was observed once. The gene calls are TRBV9 and TRBJ2-2; D may be TRBD2 (5 bases). This CDR3 contains 15 residues. V lost 2 bases, J lost 3 bases, and 11 bases lay in between. Germline V gives CDR1 SGDLS, CDR2 YYNGEE. The CDR3 reads CASSVGVPYTGELFF. The CDR3 DNA follows: TGTGCCAGCAGCGTCGGGGTTCCTTACACCGGGGAGCTGTTTTTT.

This chain uses TRBV6-6 with TRBJ1-1; D is possibly TRBD1 (5 bases). The V gene lost 7 bases and the J gene lost 3 bases, with 21 bases spanning the gap. CDR3 size: 16 residues. Germline CDR1 and CDR2: MNHNY and SVGAGI (reference sequence). CDR3 sequence reads: CASTPARAGLDTEAFF. DNA for the CDR3: TGTGCCAGCACCCCCGCCCGGGCAGGGTTGGACACTGAAGCTTTCTTT.

The chain joins TRBV5-4 to TRBJ1-2; D is ambiguous. V lost 0 bases to trimming and J lost 8 bases, with 11 bases between them. Per the germline V gene, CDR1 is SGHNT and CDR2 is YYREEE (reference sequence). The CDR3 extends over 13 amino acids. CDR3 in amino acids: CASSLVGEGGYTF. The CDR3 nucleotides read TGTGCCAGCAGCTTGGTCGGGGAGGGCGGCTACACCTTC.